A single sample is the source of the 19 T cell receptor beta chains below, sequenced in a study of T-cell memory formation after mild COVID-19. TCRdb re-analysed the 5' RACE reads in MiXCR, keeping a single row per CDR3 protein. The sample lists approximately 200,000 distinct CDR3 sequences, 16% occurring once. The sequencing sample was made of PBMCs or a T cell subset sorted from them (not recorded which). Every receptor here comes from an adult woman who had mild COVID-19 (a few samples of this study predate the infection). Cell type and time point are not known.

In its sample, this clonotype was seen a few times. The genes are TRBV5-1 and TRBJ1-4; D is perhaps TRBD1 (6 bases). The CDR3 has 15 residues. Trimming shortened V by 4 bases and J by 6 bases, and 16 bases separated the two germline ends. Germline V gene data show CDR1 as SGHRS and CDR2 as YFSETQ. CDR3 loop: CASSTSGQEDEKLFF. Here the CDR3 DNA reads TGCGCCAGCAGCACCTCGGGACAAGAAGATGAAAAACTGTTTTTT.

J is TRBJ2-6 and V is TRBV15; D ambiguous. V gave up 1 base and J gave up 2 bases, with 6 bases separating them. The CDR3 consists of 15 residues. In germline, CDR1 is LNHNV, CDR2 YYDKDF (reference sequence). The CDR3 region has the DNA TGTGCCACCAGCAGAGGAAGCCCTGGGGCCAACGTCCTGACTTTC. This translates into CATSRGSPGANVLTF.

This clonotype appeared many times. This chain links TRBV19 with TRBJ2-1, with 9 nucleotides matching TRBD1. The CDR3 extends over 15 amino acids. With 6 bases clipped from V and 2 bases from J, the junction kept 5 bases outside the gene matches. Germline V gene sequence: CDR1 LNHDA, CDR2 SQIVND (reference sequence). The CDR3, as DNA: TGTGCCAGTAGATCGGACAGGGGTACCTACAATGAGCAGTTCTTC. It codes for CASRSDRGTYNEQFF. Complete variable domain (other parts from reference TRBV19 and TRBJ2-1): DGGITQSPKYLFRKEGQNVTLSCEQNLNHDAMYWYRQDPGQGLRLIYYSQIVNDFQKGDIAEGYSVSREKKESFPLTVTSAQKNPTAFYLCASRSDRGTYNEQFFGPGTRLTVL.

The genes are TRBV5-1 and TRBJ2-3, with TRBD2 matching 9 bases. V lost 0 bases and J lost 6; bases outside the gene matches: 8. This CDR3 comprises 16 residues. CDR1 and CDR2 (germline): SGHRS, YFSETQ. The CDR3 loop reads CASSLDPSGTGDTQYF. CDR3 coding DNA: TGCGCCAGCAGCTTGGACCCTAGCGGGACGGGGGATACGCAGTATTTT.

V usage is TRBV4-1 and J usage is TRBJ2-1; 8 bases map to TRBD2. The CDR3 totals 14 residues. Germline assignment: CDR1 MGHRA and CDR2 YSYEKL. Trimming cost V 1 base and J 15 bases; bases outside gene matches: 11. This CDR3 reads CASSQVLAGRLMFF. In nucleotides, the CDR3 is TGCGCCAGCAGCCAAGTGTTAGCGGGGAGATTGATGTTCTTC.

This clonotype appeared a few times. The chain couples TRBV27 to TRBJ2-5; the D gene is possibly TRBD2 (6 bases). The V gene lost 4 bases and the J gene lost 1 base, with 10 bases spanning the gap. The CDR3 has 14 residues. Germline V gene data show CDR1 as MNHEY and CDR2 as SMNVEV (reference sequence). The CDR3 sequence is CASSSGRTQETQYF. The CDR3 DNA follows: TGTGCCAGCAGTTCCGGGAGAACCCAAGAGACCCAGTACTTC.

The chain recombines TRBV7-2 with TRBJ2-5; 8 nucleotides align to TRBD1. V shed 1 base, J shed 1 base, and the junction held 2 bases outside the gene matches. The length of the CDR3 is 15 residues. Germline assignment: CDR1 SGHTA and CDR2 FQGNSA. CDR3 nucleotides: TGTGCCAGCAGCTTAGGGGACAGGACCCAAGAGACCCAGTACTTC. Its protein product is CASSLGDRTQETQYF.

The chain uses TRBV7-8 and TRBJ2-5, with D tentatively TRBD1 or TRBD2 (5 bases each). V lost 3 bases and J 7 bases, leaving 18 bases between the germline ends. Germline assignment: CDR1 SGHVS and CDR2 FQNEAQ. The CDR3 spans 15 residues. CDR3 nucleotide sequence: TGTGCCAGCAGCTTGCTATTCGGGGCCTCAGGGACCCAGTACTTC. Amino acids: CASSLLFGASGTQYF.

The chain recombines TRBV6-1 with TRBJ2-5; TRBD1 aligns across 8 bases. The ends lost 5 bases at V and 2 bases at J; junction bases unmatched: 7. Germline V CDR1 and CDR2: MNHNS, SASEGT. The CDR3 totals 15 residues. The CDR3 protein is CASSRTGNGQETQYF. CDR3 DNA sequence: TGTGCCAGCAGTAGGACAGGGAACGGGCAAGAGACCCAGTACTTC.

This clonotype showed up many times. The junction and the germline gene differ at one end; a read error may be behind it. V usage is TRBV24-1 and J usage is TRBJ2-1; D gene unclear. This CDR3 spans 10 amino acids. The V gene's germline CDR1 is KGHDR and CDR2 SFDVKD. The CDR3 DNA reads TGTGCCACCAGTGCGAAGAAAGAAGACTTC. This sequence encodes CATSAKKEDF.

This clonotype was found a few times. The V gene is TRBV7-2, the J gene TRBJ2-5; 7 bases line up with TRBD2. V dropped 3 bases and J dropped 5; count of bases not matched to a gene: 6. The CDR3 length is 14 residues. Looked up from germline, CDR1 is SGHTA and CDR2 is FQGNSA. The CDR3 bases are TGTGCCAGCAGCTTGGGGGGGATGGGGGAGACCCAGTACTTC. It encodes CASSLGGMGETQYF.

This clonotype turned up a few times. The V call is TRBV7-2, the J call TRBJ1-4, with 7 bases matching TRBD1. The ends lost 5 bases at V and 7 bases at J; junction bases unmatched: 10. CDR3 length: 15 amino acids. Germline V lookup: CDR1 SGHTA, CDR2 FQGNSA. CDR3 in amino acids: CASSRGGGWSEKLFF. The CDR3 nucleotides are TGTGCCAGCAGCCGGGGAGGGGGCTGGAGTGAAAAACTGTTTTTT.

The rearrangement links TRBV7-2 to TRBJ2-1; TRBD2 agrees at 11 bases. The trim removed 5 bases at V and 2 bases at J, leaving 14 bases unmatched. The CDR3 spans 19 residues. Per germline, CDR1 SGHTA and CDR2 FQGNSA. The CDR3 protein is CASSKAGGSLAGAYNEQFF. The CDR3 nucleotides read TGTGCCAGCAGCAAAGCCGGGGGCTCACTAGCGGGAGCCTACAATGAGCAGTTCTTC.

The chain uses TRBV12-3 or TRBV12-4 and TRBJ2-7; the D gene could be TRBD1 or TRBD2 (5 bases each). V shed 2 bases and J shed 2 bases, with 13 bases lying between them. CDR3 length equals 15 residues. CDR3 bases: TGTGCCAGCAGTTTAAGGCGAGGGGTCGCCTACGAGCAGTACTTC. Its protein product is CASSLRRGVAYEQYF.

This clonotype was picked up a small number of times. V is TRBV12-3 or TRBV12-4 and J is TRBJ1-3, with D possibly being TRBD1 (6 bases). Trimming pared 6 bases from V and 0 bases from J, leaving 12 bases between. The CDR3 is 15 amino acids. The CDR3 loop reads CASRTGSLSGNTIYF. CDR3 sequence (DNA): TGTGCCAGCAGAACAGGGAGCCTCTCTGGAAACACCATATATTTT.

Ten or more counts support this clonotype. The chain's CDR3 is CASSFSGRDWEQFF. In nucleotides, the CDR3 is TGTGCCAGCAGTTTTAGCGGGAGGGATTGGGAGCAGTTCTTC. The gene calls are TRBV12-3 or TRBV12-4 and TRBJ2-1; 11 bases are a match to TRBD2. The CDR3 is 14 amino acids. V trimming: 3 bases; J trimming: 10 bases; junction bases outside the gene matches: 5.

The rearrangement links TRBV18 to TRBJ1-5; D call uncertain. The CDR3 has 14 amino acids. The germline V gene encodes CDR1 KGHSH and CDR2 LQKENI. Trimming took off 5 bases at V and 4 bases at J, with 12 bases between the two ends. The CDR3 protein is CASSSGRQNQPQHF. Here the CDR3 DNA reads TGTGCCAGCTCAAGTGGTAGGCAAAATCAGCCCCAGCATTTT.

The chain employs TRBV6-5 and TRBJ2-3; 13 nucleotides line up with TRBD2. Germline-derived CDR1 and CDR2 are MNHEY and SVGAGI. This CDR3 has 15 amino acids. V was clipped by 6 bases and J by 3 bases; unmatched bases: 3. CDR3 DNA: TGTGCCAGCAGCAGACTAGCGGGAGGAACAGATACGCAGTATTTT. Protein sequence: CASSRLAGGTDTQYF.

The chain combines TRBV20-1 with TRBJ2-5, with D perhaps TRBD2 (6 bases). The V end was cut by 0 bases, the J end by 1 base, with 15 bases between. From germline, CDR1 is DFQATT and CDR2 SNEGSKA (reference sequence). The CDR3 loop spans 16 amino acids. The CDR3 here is CSARDPVRDFQETQYF. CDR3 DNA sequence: TGCAGTGCTAGAGATCCCGTAAGGGACTTCCAAGAGACCCAGTACTTC.